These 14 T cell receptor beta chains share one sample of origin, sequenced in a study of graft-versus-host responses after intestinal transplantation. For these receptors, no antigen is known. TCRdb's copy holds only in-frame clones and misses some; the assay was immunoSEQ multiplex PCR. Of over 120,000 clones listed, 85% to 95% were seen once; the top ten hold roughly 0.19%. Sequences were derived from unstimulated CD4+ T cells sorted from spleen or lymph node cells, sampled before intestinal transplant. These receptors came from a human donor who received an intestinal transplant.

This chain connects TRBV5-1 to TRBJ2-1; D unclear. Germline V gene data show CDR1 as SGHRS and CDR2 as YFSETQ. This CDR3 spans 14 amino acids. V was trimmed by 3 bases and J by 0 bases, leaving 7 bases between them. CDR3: CASSYSSSYNEQFF. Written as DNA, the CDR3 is TGCGCCAGCAGCTACTCTAGCTCCTACAATGAGCAGTTCTTC.

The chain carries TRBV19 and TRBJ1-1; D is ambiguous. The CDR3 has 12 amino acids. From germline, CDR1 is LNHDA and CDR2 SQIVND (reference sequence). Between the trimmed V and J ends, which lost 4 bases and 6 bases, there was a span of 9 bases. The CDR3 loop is CASSRGFAEAFF. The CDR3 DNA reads TGTGCCAGTAGTAGGGGTTTTGCTGAAGCTTTCTTT.

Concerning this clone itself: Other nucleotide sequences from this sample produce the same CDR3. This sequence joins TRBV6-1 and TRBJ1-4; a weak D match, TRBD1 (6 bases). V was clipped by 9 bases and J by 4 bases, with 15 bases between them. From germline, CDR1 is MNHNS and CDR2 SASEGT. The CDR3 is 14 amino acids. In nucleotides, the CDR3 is TGTGCCAGTACTCGGACAGTCATTAATGAAAAACTGTTTTTT. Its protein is CASTRTVINEKLFF.

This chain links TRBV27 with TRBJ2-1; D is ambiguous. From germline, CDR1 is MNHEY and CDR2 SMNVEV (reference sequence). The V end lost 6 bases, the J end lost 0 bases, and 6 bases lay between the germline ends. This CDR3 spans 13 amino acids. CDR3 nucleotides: TGTGCCAGCAGGGGTAACTCCTACAATGAGCAGTTCTTC. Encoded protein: CASRGNSYNEQFF.

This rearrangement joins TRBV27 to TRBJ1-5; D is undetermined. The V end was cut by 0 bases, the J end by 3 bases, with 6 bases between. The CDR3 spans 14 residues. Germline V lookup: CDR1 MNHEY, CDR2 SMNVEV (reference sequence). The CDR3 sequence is CASSLSGNNQPQHF. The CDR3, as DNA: TGTGCCAGCAGTTTATCGGGGAACAATCAGCCCCAGCATTTT.

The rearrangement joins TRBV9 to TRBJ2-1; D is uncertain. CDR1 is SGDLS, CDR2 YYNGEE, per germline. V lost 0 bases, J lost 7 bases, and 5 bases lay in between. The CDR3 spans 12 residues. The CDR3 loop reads CASSVGRNEQFF. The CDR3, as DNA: TGTGCCAGCAGCGTAGGGCGAAATGAGCAGTTCTTC.

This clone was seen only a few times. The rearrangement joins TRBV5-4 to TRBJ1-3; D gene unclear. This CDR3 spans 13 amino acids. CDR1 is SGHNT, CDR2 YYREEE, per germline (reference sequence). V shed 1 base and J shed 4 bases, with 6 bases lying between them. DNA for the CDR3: TGTGCCAGCAGCTTGTTGTCGGGAAACACCATATATTTT. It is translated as CASSLLSGNTIYF.

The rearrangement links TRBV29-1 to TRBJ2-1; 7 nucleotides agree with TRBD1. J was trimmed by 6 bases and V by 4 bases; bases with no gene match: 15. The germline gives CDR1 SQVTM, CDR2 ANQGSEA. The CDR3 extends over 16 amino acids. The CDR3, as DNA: TGCAGCGTTGTGGGAAGACCGGGACAGAGCGCCAATGAGCAGTTCTTC. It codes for CSVVGRPGQSANEQFF.

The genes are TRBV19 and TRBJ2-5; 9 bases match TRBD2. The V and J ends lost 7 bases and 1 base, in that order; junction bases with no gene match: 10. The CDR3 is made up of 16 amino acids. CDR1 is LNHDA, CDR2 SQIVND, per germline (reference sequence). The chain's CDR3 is CASNNYGGRAQETQYF. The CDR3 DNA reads TGTGCCAGTAACAACTATGGCGGGAGGGCCCAAGAGACCCAGTACTTC.

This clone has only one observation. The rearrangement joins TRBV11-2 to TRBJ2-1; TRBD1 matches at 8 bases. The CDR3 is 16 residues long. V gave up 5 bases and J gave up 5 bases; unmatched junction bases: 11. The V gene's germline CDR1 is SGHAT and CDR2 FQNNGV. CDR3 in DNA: TGTGCCAGCAGCCCCCGGACAGGGTTGGGACACAATGAGCAGTTCTTC. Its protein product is CASSPRTGLGHNEQFF. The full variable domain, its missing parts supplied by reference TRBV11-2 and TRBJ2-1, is EAGVAQSPRYKIIEKRQSVAFWCNPISGHATLYWYQQILGQGPKLLIQFQNNGVVDDSQLPKDRFSAERLKGVDSTLKIQPAKLEDSAVYLCASSPRTGLGHNEQFFGPGTRLTVL.

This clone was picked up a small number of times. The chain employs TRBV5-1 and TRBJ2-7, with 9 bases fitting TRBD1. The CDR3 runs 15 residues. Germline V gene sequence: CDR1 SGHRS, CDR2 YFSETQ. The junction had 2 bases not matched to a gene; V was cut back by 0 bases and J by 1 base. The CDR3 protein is CASSLGGTGSYEQYF. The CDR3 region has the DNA TGCGCCAGCAGCTTGGGAGGGACAGGGTCCTACGAGCAGTACTTC.

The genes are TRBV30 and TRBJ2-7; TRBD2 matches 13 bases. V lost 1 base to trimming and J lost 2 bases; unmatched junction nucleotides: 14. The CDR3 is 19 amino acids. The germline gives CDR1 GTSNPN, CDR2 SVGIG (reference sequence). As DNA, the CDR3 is TGTGCCTGGAGTGCATCCGGGACTAGCGGGATAAGGCCTACCTACGAGCAGTACTTC. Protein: CAWSASGTSGIRPTYEQYF.

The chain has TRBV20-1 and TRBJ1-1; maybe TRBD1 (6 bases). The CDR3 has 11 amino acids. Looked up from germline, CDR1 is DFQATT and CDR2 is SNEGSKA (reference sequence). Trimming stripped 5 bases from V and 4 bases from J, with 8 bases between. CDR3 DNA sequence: TGCAGTGCTGAAGGGGGCACTGAAGCTTTCTTT. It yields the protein CSAEGGTEAFF.

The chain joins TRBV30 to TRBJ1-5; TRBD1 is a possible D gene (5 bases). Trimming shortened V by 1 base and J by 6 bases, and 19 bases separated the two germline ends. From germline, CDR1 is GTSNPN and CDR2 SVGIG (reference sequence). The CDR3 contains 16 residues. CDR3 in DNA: TGTGCCTGGAGTGATGGACCGCTAGGGGCGGGTCAGCCCCAGCATTTT. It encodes CAWSDGPLGAGQPQHF.